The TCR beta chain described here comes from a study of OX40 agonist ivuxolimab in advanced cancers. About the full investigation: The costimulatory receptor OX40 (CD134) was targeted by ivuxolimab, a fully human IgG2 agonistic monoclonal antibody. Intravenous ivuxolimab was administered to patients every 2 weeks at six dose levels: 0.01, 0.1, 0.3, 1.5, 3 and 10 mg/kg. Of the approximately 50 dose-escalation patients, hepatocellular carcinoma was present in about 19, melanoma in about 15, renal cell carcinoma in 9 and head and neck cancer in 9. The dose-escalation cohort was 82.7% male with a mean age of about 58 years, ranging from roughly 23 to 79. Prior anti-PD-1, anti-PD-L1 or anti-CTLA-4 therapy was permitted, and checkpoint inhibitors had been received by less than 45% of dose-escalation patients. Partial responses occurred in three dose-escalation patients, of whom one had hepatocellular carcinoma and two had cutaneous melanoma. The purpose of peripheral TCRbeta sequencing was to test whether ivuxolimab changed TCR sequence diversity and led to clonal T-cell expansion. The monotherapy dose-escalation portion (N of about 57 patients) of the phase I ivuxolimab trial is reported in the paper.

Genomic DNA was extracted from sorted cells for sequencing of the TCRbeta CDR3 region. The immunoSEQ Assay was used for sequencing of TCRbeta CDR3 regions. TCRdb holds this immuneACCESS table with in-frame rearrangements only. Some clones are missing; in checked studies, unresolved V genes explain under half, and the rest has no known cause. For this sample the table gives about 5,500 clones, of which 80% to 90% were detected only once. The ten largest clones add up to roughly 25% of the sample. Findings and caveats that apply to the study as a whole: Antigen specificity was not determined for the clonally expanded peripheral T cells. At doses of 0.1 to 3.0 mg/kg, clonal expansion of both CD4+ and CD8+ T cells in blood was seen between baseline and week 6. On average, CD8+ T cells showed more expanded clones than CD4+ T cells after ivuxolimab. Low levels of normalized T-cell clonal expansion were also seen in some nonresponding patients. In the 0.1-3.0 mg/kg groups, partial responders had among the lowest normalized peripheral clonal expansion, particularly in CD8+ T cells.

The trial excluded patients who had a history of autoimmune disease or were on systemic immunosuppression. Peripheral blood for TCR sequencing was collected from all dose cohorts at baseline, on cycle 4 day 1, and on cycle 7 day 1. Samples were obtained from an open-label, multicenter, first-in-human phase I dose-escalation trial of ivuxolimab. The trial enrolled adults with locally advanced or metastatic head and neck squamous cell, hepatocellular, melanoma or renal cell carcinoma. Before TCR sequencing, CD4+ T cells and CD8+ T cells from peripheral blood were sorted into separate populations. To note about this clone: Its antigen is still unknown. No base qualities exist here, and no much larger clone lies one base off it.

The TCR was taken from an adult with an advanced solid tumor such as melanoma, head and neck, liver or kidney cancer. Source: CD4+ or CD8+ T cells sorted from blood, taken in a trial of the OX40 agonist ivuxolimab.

The CDR3 protein sequence reads: CASSPLSEGLGELFF. DNA sequence: TGTGCCAGCTCACCACTTTCAGAGGGATTAGGGGAGCTGTTTTTT. The chain is assembled from TRBV18 and TRBJ2-2; possibly the D gene is TRBD2, per 5 matching bases. Via the germline V gene, CDR1 is KGHSH and CDR2 LQKENI. V gives up 1 base and J gives up 8 bases, and the segment between their germline ends measures 14 bases. The CDR3 holds 15 amino acids from the cysteine to the phenylalanine. Just CDR3 DNA is preserved here, 45 bases in frame from base 1. Outside the CDR3, residues come from the reference TRBV18 and TRBJ2-2 proteins, so the full variable domain is: NAGVMQNPRHLVRRRGQEARLRCSPMKGHSHVYWYRQLPEEGLKFMVYLQKENIIDESGMPKERFSAEFPKEGPSILRIQQVVRGDSAAYFCASSPLSEGLGELFFGEGSRLTVL.